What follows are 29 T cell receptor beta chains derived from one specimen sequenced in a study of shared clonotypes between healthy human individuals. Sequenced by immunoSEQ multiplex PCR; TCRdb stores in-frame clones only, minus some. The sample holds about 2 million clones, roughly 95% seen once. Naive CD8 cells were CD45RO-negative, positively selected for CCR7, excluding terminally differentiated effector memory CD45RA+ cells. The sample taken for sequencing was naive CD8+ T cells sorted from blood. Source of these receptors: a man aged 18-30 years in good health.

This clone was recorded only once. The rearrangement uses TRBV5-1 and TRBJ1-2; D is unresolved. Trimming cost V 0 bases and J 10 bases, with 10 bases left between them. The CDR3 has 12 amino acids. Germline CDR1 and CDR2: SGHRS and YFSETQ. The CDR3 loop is CASSLDKADYTF. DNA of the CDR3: TGCGCCAGCAGCTTGGATAAGGCGGACTACACCTTC.

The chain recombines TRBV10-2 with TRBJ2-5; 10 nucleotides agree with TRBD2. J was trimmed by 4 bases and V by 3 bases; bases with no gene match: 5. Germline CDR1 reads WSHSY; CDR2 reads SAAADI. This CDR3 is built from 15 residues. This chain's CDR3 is CASSDGLAGAETQYF. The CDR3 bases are TGCGCCAGCAGTGACGGGCTAGCGGGAGCAGAGACCCAGTACTTC.

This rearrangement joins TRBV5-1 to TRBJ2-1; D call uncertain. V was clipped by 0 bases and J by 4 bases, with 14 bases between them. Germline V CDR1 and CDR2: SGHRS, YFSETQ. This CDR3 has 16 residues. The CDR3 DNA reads TGCGCCAGCAGCTTGGAAGGAGCCGTTGAGTACAATGAGCAGTTCTTC. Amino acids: CASSLEGAVEYNEQFF. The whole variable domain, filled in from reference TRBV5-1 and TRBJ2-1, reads KAGVTQTPRYLIKTRGQQVTLSCSPISGHRSVSWYQQTPGQGLQFLFEYFSETQRNKGNFPGRFSGRQFSNSRSEMNVSTLELGDSALYLCASSLEGAVEYNEQFFGPGTRLTVL.

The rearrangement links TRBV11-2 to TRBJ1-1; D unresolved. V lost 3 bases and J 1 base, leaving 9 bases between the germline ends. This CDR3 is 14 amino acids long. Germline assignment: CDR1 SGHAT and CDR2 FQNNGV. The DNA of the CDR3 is TGTGCCAGCAGCTTCGGGGTTCGGAACACTGAAGCTTTCTTT. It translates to CASSFGVRNTEAFF. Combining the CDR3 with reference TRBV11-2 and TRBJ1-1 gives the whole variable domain EAGVAQSPRYKIIEKRQSVAFWCNPISGHATLYWYQQILGQGPKLLIQFQNNGVVDDSQLPKDRFSAERLKGVDSTLKIQPAKLEDSAVYLCASSFGVRNTEAFFGQGTRLTVV.

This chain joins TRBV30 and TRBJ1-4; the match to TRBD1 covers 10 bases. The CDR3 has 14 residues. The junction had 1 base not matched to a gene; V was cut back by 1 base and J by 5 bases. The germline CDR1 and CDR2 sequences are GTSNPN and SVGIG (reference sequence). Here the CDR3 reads CAWSGTGGNEKLFF. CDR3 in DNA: TGTGCCTGGAGTGGGACAGGGGGGAATGAAAAACTGTTTTTT.

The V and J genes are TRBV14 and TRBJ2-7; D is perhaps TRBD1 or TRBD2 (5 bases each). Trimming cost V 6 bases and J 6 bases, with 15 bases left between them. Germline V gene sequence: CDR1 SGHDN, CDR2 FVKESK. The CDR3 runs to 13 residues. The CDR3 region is CASSRDPPSEQYF. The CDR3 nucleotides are TGTGCCAGCAGTAGGGACCCACCCAGCGAGCAGTACTTC. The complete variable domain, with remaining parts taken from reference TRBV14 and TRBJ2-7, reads EAGVTQFPSHSVIEKGQTVTLRCDPISGHDNLYWYRRVMGKEIKFLLHFVKESKQDESGMPNNRFLAERTGGTYSTLKVQPAELEDSGVYFCASSRDPPSEQYFGPGTRLTVT.

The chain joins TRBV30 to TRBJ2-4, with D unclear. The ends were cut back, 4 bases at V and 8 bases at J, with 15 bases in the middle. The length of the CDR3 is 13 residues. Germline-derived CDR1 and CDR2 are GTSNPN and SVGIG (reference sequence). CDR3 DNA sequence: TGTGCCTGGACTGAAGTGGAAAGGGACATTCAGTACTTC. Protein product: CAWTEVERDIQYF.

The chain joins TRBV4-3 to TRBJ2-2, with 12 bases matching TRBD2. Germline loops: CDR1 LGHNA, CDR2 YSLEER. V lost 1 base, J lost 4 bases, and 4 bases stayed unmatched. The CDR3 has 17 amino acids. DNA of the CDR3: TGCGCCAGCAGCCAAGGACTAGCGGGAGTTGGCACCGGGGAGCTGTTTTTT. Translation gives CASSQGLAGVGTGELFF.

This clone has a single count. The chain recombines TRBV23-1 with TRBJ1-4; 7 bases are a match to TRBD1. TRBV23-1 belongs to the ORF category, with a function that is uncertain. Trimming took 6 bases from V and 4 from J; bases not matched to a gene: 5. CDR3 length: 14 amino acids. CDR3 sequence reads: CASRATGSNEKLFF. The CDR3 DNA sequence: TGCGCCAGCAGGGCGACAGGGAGTAATGAAAAACTGTTTTTT.

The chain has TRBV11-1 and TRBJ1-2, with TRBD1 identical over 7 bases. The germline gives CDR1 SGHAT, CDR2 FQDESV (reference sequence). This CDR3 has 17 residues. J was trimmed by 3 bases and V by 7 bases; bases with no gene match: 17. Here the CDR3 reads CASTSGFEGGVDYGYTF. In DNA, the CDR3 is TGTGCCAGCACCTCAGGGTTCGAAGGGGGCGTTGACTATGGCTACACCTTC. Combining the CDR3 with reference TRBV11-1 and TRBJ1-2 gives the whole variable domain EAEVAQSPRYKITEKSQAVAFWCDPISGHATLYWYRQILGQGPELLVQFQDESVVDDSQLPKDRFSAERLKGVDSTLKIQPAELGDSAMYLCASTSGFEGGVDYGYTFGSGTRLTVV.

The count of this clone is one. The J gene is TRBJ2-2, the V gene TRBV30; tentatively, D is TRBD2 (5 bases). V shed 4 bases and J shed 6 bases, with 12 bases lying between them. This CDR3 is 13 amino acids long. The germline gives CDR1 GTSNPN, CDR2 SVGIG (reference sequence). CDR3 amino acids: CAWNSGRAGELFF. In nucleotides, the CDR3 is TGTGCCTGGAATAGTGGGAGAGCCGGGGAGCTGTTTTTT.

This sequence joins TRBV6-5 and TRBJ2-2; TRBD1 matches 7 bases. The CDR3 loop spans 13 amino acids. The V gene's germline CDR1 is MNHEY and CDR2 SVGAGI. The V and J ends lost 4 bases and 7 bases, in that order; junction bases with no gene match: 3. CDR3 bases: TGTGCCAGCAGTTTCCGGGACAGCGGGGAGCTGTTTTTT. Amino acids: CASSFRDSGELFF.

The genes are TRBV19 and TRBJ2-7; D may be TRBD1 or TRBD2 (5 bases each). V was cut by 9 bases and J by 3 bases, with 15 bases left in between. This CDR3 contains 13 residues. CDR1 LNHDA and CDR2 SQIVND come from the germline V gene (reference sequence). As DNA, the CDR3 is TGTGCCAGCGCTCCGGGGCTCAACTACGAGCAGTACTTC. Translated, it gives CASAPGLNYEQYF.

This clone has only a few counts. The CDR3 nucleotides are TGTGCCAGCAGTTCGACACCTATGAACACTGAAGCTTTCTTT. It yields the protein CASSSTPMNTEAFF. The chain combines TRBV27 with TRBJ1-1; D uncertain. The length of the CDR3 is 14 residues. Germline V gene lookup returns CDR1 MNHEY and CDR2 SMNVEV (reference sequence). V lost 4 bases to trimming and J lost 0 bases, with 9 bases between them.

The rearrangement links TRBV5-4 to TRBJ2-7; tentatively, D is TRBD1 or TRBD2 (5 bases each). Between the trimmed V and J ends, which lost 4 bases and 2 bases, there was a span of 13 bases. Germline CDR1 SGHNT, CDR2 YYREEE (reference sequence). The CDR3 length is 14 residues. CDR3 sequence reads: CASSQKGSTYEQYF. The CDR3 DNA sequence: TGTGCCAGCAGCCAAAAGGGGAGCACCTACGAGCAGTACTTC.

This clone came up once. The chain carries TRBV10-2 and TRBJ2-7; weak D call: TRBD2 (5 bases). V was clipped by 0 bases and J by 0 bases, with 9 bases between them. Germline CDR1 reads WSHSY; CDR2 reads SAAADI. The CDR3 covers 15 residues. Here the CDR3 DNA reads TGCGCCAGCAGTGAGTCGAGGGTGAGCTCCTACGAGCAGTACTTC. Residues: CASSESRVSSYEQYF.

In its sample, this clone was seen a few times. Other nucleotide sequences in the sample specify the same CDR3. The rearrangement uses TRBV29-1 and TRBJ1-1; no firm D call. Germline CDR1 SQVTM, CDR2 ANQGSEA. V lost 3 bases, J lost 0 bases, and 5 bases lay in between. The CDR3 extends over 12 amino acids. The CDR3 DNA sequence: TGCAGCGTTGATCGGGTGAACACTGAAGCTTTCTTT. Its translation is CSVDRVNTEAFF.

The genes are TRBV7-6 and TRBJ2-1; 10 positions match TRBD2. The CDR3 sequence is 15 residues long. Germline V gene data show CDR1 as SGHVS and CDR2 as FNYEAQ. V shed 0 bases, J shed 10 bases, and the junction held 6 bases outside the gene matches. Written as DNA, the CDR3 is TGTGCCAGCAGCTTAGCGGGTGGAGCGGGGGGGGAGCAGTTCTTC. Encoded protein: CASSLAGGAGGEQFF.

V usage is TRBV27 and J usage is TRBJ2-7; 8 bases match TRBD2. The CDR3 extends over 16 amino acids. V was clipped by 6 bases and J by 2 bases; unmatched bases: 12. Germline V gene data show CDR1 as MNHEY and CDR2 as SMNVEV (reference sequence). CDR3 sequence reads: CASSTSSGTLAYEQYF. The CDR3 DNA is TGTGCCAGCAGCACAAGTAGCGGGACCCTCGCCTACGAGCAGTACTTC.

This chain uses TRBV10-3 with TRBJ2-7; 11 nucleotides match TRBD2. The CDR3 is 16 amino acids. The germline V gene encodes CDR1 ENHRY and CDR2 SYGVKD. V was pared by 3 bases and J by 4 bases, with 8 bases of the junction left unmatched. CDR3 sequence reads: CAISERAGTSGYEQYF. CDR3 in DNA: TGTGCCATCAGTGAACGCGCAGGGACTAGCGGATACGAGCAGTACTTC.

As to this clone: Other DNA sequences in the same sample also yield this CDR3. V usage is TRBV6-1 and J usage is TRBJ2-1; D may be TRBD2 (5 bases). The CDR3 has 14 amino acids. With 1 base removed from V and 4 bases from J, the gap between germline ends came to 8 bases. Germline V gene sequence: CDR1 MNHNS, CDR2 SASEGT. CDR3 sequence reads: CASSEGGSYNEQFF. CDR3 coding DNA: TGTGCCAGCAGTGAAGGCGGGTCATACAATGAGCAGTTCTTC.

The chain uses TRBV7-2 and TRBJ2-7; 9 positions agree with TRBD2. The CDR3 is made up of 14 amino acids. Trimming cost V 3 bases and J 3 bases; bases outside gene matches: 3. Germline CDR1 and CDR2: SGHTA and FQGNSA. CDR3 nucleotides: TGTGCCAGCAGCTTTCAGCGGGAGGACTACGAGCAGTACTTC. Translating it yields CASSFQREDYEQYF.

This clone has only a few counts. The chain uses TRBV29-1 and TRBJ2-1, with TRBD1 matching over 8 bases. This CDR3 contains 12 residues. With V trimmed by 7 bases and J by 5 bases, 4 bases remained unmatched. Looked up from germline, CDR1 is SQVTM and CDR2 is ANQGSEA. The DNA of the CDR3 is TGCAGCGGTCGGACAGGGAACAATGAGCAGTTCTTC. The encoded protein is CSGRTGNNEQFF.

The CDR3 nucleotides are TGTGCCAGCAGCGCCCGAACGGGGTTTGCAGATACGCAGTATTTT. This encodes CASSARTGFADTQYF. This chain connects TRBV9 to TRBJ2-3, with a tentative D call TRBD2 (5 bases). Germline V gene sequence: CDR1 SGDLS, CDR2 YYNGEE. Trimming took 3 bases from V and 4 from J, leaving 15 bases between them. The CDR3 has 15 residues.

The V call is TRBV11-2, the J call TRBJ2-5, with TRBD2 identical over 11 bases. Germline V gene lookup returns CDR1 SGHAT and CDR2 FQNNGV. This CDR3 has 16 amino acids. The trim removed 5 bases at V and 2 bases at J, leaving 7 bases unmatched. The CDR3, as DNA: TGTGCCAGCAGCGACGCACTAGCGGGGGAGCAAGAGACCCAGTACTTC. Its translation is CASSDALAGEQETQYF. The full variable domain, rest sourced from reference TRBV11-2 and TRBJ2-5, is EAGVAQSPRYKIIEKRQSVAFWCNPISGHATLYWYQQILGQGPKLLIQFQNNGVVDDSQLPKDRFSAERLKGVDSTLKIQPAKLEDSAVYLCASSDALAGEQETQYFGPGTRLLVL.

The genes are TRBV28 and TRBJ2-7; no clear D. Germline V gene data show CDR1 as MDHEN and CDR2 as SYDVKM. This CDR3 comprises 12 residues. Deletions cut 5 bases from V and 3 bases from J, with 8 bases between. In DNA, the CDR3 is TGTGCCAGCAGTCCCCACGACTACGAGCAGTACTTC. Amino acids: CASSPHDYEQYF. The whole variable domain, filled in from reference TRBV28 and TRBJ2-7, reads DVKVTQSSRYLVKRTGEKVFLECVQDMDHENMFWYRQDPGLGLRLIYFSYDVKMKEKGDIPEGYSVSREKKERFSLILESASTNQTSMYLCASSPHDYEQYFGPGTRLTVT.

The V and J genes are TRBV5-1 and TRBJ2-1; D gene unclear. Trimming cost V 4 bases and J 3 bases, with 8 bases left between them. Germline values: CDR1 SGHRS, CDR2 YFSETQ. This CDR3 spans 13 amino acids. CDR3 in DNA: TGCGCCAGCAGCCTGACAAGCTACAATGAGCAGTTCTTC. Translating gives CASSLTSYNEQFF.

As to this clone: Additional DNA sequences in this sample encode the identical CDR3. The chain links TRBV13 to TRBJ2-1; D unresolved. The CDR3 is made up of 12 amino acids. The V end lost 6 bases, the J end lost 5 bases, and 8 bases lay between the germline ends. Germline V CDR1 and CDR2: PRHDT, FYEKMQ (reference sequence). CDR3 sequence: CASSLTDNEQFF. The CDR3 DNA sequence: TGTGCCAGCAGTTTAACAGACAATGAGCAGTTCTTC.

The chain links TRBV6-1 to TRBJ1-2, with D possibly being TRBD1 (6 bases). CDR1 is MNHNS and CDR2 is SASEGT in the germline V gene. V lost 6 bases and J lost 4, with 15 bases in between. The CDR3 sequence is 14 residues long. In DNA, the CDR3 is TGTGCCAGCAGGAACCCGACAGGCCTCTATGGCTACACCTTC. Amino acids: CASRNPTGLYGYTF.